The 21 T cell receptor beta chains listed next were all sequenced from one sample in a study of early T cells in non-severe SARS-CoV-2 infection. TCRdb independently ran MiXCR on the 5' RACE reads; one entry per CDR3 protein. The sample has about 26,000 distinct CDR3 sequences; approximately 4.8% are singletons. Sequenced sample: whole blood. The receptors here all came from an adult who was a healthcare worker with PCR-confirmed SARS-CoV-2 infection or an uninfected control (not recorded which).

This clonotype came up many times. V and J are TRBV6-5 and TRBJ2-3; the match to TRBD2 covers 7 bases. The CDR3 covers 14 residues. The V segment lost 6 bases and the J segment 3 bases; nucleotides outside the gene matches: 6. Germline V gene sequence: CDR1 MNHEY, CDR2 SVGAGI. The CDR3 region has the DNA TGTGCCAGCAGACGGGGGGTTGGGACAGATACGCAGTATTTT. It encodes CASRRGVGTDTQYF.

At least ten counts were recorded for this clonotype. The gene calls are TRBV20-1 and TRBJ1-5, with D perhaps matching TRBD1 (6 bases). The CDR3 extends over 15 amino acids. CDR1 DFQATT and CDR2 SNEGSKA come from the germline V gene (reference sequence). Trimming removed 5 bases at V and 4 bases at J, with 18 bases between. This CDR3 reads CSAADRRVTNQPQHF. CDR3 nucleotide sequence: TGCAGTGCTGCGGACAGACGGGTCACTAATCAGCCCCAGCATTTT.

This clonotype occurred many times. The chain couples TRBV30 to TRBJ2-2; 8 nucleotides agree with TRBD1. The V and J ends lost 3 bases and 3 bases, in that order; junction bases with no gene match: 3. Germline CDR1 reads GTSNPN; CDR2 reads SVGIG (reference sequence). CDR3 length equals 14 residues. CDR3 nucleotide sequence: TGTGCCTGGAGCGCAGGGGGCGACACCGGGGAGCTGTTTTTT. It specifies CAWSAGGDTGELFF.

This clonotype was seen repeatedly, ten times or more. The chain employs TRBV11-2 and TRBJ2-3, with 7 bases lining up with TRBD1. V shed 5 bases and J 3 bases; nucleotides not matched to a gene: 5. The CDR3 has 14 amino acids. Germline CDR1 is SGHAT and CDR2 is FQNNGV. In nucleotides, the CDR3 is TGTGCCAGCAGCGCGCCGGGACAGACAGATACGCAGTATTTT. The encoded protein is CASSAPGQTDTQYF.

This clonotype has a handful of counts. This sequence may be a read error, since a much larger clone differs from it by one base. This chain connects TRBV12-3 or TRBV12-4 to TRBJ2-4, with D perhaps assigned TRBD1 or TRBD2 (6 bases each). The CDR3 is 15 residues long. In DNA, the CDR3 is TGTGCCAGCAGTTTCGGGGGCTTAGCCAAAACCATTCAGTACTTC. This encodes CASSFGGLAKTIQYF.

This clonotype came up many times. V is TRBV4-3 and J is TRBJ1-3, with D unresolved. The CDR3 contains 17 residues. V was pared by 4 bases and J by 2 bases, with 18 bases between. CDR1 and CDR2 (germline): LGHNA, YSLEER. The CDR3 here is CASSPASGRTAGNTIYF. CDR3 coding DNA: TGCGCCAGCAGCCCTGCGAGTGGGCGTACCGCTGGAAACACCATATATTTT.

This clonotype has ten or more counts. The genes are TRBV20-1 and TRBJ2-7, with 7 nucleotides matching TRBD1. The CDR3 is 12 amino acids. V gave up 4 bases and J gave up 5 bases; unmatched junction bases: 5. Germline CDR1 is DFQATT and CDR2 is SNEGSKA (reference sequence). The CDR3 loop reads CSAKDRINEQYF. The CDR3 nucleotides read TGCAGTGCTAAGGACAGGATAAACGAGCAGTACTTC.

At least ten counts were recorded for this clonotype. The chain links TRBV7-9 to TRBJ1-5; maybe TRBD1 (5 bases). The CDR3 has 15 amino acids. Trimming stripped 5 bases from V and 0 bases from J, with 11 bases between. Germline V gene sequence: CDR1 SEHNR, CDR2 FQNEAQ (reference sequence). CDR3 sequence: CASSPGGYSNQPQHF. DNA of the CDR3: TGTGCCAGCAGCCCGGGGGGATATAGCAATCAGCCCCAGCATTTT. Combining the CDR3 with reference TRBV7-9 and TRBJ1-5 gives the whole variable domain DTGVSQNPRHKITKRGQNVTFRCDPISEHNRLYWYRQTLGQGPEFLTYFQNEAQLEKSRLLSDRFSAERPKGSFSTLEIQRTEQGDSAMYLCASSPGGYSNQPQHFGDGTRLSIL.

This clonotype has a handful of counts. This chain connects TRBV4-3 to TRBJ2-3, with 10 positions matching TRBD2. CDR1 is LGHNA, CDR2 YSLEER, per germline. The CDR3 is 17 amino acids. Trimming removed 0 bases from V and 3 bases from J; junction bases left unmatched: 6. The CDR3 coding sequence is TGCGCCAGCAGCCAAGATCGCCTAGCGGGGGAGACAGATACGCAGTATTTT. This gives the protein CASSQDRLAGETDTQYF.

This clonotype showed up many times. The chain recombines TRBV4-3 with TRBJ2-1, with 8 bases fitting TRBD2. This CDR3 spans 13 amino acids. Unmatched junction bases numbered 1, after V lost 3 bases and J lost 6 bases. The germline V gene has CDR1 LGHNA and CDR2 YSLEER. This chain's CDR3 is CASSHGLANEQFF. The CDR3 coding sequence is TGCGCCAGCAGCCACGGACTAGCCAATGAGCAGTTCTTC.

This clonotype was picked up many times. The rearrangement links TRBV5-4 to TRBJ2-3; TRBD1 agrees at 9 bases. Germline V gives CDR1 SGHNT, CDR2 YYREEE (reference sequence). V dropped 6 bases and J dropped 3; count of bases not matched to a gene: 2. CDR3 size: 13 residues. The CDR3 sequence is CASTDRGTDTQYF. The CDR3 DNA follows: TGTGCCAGCACCGACAGGGGGACAGATACGCAGTATTTT. Looking up the rest from reference TRBV5-4 and TRBJ2-3 gives the full variable domain: ETGVTQSPTHLIKTRGQQVTLRCSSQSGHNTVSWYQQALGQGPQFIFQYYREEENGRGNFPPRFSGLQFPNYSSELNVNALELDDSALYLCASTDRGTDTQYFGPGTRLTVL.

Remarks on this clonotype: One base away lies a much larger clone, so this may be a sequencing read error. The V call is TRBV4-3, the J call TRBJ1-4; no clear D. Germline loops: CDR1 LGHNA, CDR2 YSLEER. This CDR3 is 14 amino acids long. CDR3 coding DNA: TGCGCCAGCAGCGCCCTGAGCGGTAATGAAAAACTGTCTTTT. Encoded protein: CASSALSGNEKLSF.

This clonotype is medium-sized within its sample. The J gene is TRBJ2-1, the V gene TRBV28; maybe TRBD1 (6 bases). The V end lost 10 bases, the J end lost 0 bases, and 16 bases lay between the germline ends. The CDR3 is made up of 15 amino acids. CDR1 and CDR2 (germline): MDHEN, SYDVKM. The CDR3 region is CATGRRGSSYNEQFF. The CDR3 DNA is TGTGCCACAGGAAGAAGGGGGAGCTCCTACAATGAGCAGTTCTTC.

This clonotype was counted at least ten times. The chain employs TRBV29-1 and TRBJ1-5, with D possibly being TRBD1 (6 bases). V lost 6 bases and J 2 bases, leaving 20 bases between the germline ends. The CDR3 consists of 16 residues. Germline V gene sequence: CDR1 SQVTM, CDR2 ANQGSEA. CDR3 coding DNA: TGCAGCGTCTCGGGGACACTGGCGGTTGGCAATCAGCCCCAGCATTTT. This gives the protein CSVSGTLAVGNQPQHF.

At least ten counts were recorded for this clonotype. J is TRBJ2-7 and V is TRBV10-3, with D possibly TRBD1 on 5 matching bases. The V gene's germline CDR1 is ENHRY and CDR2 SYGVKD. V was clipped by 5 bases and J by 3 bases, with 8 bases between them. This CDR3 spans 12 amino acids. CDR3 DNA: TGTGCCATCAGTTACGACAGCTACGAGCAGTACTTC. Protein product: CAISYDSYEQYF.

In this sample, this clonotype turned up many times. CDR3 sequence reads: CSARKAGRQETQYF. The DNA of the CDR3 is TGCAGTGCCAGAAAAGCGGGGCGTCAAGAGACCCAGTACTTC. The chain employs TRBV20-1 and TRBJ2-5, with TRBD2 matching 7 bases. There are 14 residues in the CDR3. The V gene's germline CDR1 is DFQATT and CDR2 SNEGSKA (reference sequence). V dropped 6 bases and J dropped 2; count of bases not matched to a gene: 9.

The chain has TRBV29-1 and TRBJ2-1, with unresolved D. V lost 4 bases and J 8 bases, leaving 12 bases between the germline ends. The CDR3 length is 12 residues. Germline values: CDR1 SQVTM, CDR2 ANQGSEA. CDR3 sequence (DNA): TGCAGCGTTGCCTCCCTGCGACATGAGCAGTTCTTC. Protein product: CSVASLRHEQFF.

The CDR3 region is CSVVGGASSPDLNYGYTF. The CDR3 DNA follows: TGCAGCGTTGTTGGAGGGGCCTCTTCCCCAGACCTCAACTATGGCTACACCTTC. This chain joins TRBV29-1 and TRBJ1-2; D possibly corresponds to TRBD1 (5 bases). This CDR3 has 18 residues. Trimming shortened V by 4 bases and J by 2 bases, and 26 bases separated the two germline ends. The germline V gene has CDR1 SQVTM and CDR2 ANQGSEA.

This clonotype was counted at least ten times. The chain recombines TRBV6-6 with TRBJ1-1; 10 bases line up with TRBD1. Trimming removed 5 bases from V and 0 bases from J; junction bases left unmatched: 6. CDR3 size: 16 residues. From germline, CDR1 is MNHNY and CDR2 SVGAGI (reference sequence). The CDR3 region is CASSPGTGVMNTEAFF. The CDR3 DNA follows: TGTGCCAGCAGTCCCGGGACAGGGGTAATGAACACTGAAGCTTTCTTT.

Ten or more counts support this clonotype. The V call is TRBV19, the J call TRBJ2-1; D assignment may be TRBD1 or TRBD2 (6 bases each). Trimming pared 7 bases from V and 12 bases from J, leaving 16 bases between. The V gene's germline CDR1 is LNHDA and CDR2 SQIVND (reference sequence). The CDR3 is made up of 12 amino acids. In nucleotides, the CDR3 is TGTGCCAGTACCGAGTCGGGGGCTACGCAGTTCTTC. Translating it yields CASTESGATQFF.

This clonotype showed up many times. The chain links TRBV12-3 or TRBV12-4 to TRBJ2-1; 13 positions match TRBD2. V lost 6 bases and J lost 4; bases outside the gene matches: 3. This CDR3 comprises 15 residues. CDR3 nucleotides: TGTGCCAGCAGACTGACTAGCGGGGGGTACAATGAGCAGTTCTTC. This codes for CASRLTSGGYNEQFF.